The 27 T cell receptor beta chains below come from one sample, sequenced in a study of blood T cell repertoires in COVID-19. The method was immunoSEQ multiplex PCR; TCRdb's version includes in-frame clones alone and lacks a portion of them. The sample holds fewer than 500,000 clones, approximately 90% seen once. Sequenced material: peripheral blood. Receptors were obtained from a woman in her 30s with active or convalescent COVID-19.

The rearrangement uses TRBV12-3 or TRBV12-4 and TRBJ2-7; TRBD2 matches at 7 bases. V lost 1 base, J lost 13 bases, and 7 bases stayed unmatched. The CDR3 contains 12 residues. CDR3 loop: CASSLEAGVRYF. In nucleotides, the CDR3 is TGTGCCAGCAGTTTAGAGGCGGGGGTGAGATACTTC.

This chain connects TRBV29-1 to TRBJ1-1; 7 bases line up with TRBD1. V lost 7 bases and J lost 3; bases outside the gene matches: 5. The germline V gene encodes CDR1 SQVTM and CDR2 ANQGSEA. The CDR3 totals 12 residues. The CDR3 sequence is CSGRQGDTEAFF. The CDR3 nucleotides read TGCAGCGGCCGACAGGGAGACACTGAAGCTTTCTTT.

V and J are TRBV9 and TRBJ1-6; a possible D gene is TRBD1 (5 bases). Trimming shortened V by 3 bases and J by 9 bases, and 13 bases separated the two germline ends. Germline V gene sequence: CDR1 SGDLS, CDR2 YYNGEE. This CDR3 has 14 amino acids. DNA for the CDR3: TGTGCCAGCAGCGGCGACAGCTGGGGTTCACCCCTCCACTTT. Residues: CASSGDSWGSPLHF.

The chain joins TRBV23-1 to TRBJ2-7; 9 bases fit TRBD1. Being an ORF, TRBV23-1 has a function that is uncertain. V gave up 0 bases and J gave up 3 bases; unmatched junction bases: 0. The CDR3 is 14 residues long. CDR3 region: CASSQSGQGYEQYF. CDR3 in DNA: TGCGCCAGCAGTCAATCGGGACAGGGCTACGAGCAGTACTTC.

The chain joins TRBV10-3 to TRBJ1-2; 9 nucleotides line up with TRBD1. CDR1 and CDR2 (germline): ENHRY, SYGVKD. The CDR3 has 17 residues. V was clipped by 10 bases and J by 3 bases; unmatched bases: 18. In DNA, the CDR3 is TGTGCCACCGCCCGAGCTCCGGGACAGGGAGGCTACTATGGCTACACCTTC. It is translated as CATARAPGQGGYYGYTF.

V usage is TRBV27 and J usage is TRBJ2-1; 7 bases map to TRBD2. The J segment lost 5 bases and the V segment lost 7 bases, leaving 20 bases of the junction unmatched. This CDR3 has 18 residues. The germline gives CDR1 MNHEY, CDR2 SMNVEV (reference sequence). The CDR3 spells CASTYGGAGLAAHNEQFF. Here the CDR3 DNA reads TGTGCCAGCACATACGGGGGTGCCGGTCTAGCGGCCCACAATGAGCAGTTCTTC.

This sequence joins TRBV20-1 and TRBJ2-1, with 9 bases lining up with TRBD2. Unmatched junction bases numbered 11, after V lost 6 bases and J lost 5 bases. This CDR3 has 15 residues. Germline V CDR1 and CDR2: DFQATT, SNEGSKA (reference sequence). Here the CDR3 reads CSASTLAGWDNEQFF. In DNA, the CDR3 is TGCAGTGCCAGTACCCTAGCGGGATGGGACAATGAGCAGTTCTTC.

The CDR3 is CASSLGVSENTHNEQFF. CDR3 in DNA: TGTGCCAGCAGCTTAGGGGTCAGCGAAAATACCCACAATGAGCAGTTCTTC. The genes are TRBV7-6 and TRBJ2-1; no clear D. V lost 1 base and J lost 5, with 18 bases in between. The CDR3 contains 17 residues. Germline CDR1 reads SGHVS; CDR2 reads FNYEAQ.

The J gene is TRBJ1-1, the V gene TRBV3-1 (or the pseudogene TRBV3-2); D might be TRBD1 (6 bases). The CDR3 is 13 amino acids. Germline V CDR1 and CDR2: LGHDT, YNNKEL (reference sequence). Trimming left V 1 base short and J 12 bases short, with 15 bases between. CDR3 DNA: TGTGCCAGCAGCCAAGGAGGGCAGGGGAGAACTTTCTTT. Its protein product is CASSQGGQGRTFF.

The rearrangement joins TRBV6-5 to TRBJ1-1; TRBD1 matches at 7 bases. The CDR3 extends over 14 amino acids. Trimming at V came to 8 bases and at J to 1 base, leaving 7 bases not matched to a gene. Per germline, CDR1 MNHEY and CDR2 SVGAGI. CDR3 coding DNA: TGTGCCAGCCCTTTAGGACAGGCGAACACTGAAGCTTTCTTT. It translates to CASPLGQANTEAFF.

The chain couples TRBV6-5 to TRBJ1-5; D is uncertain. The CDR3 length is 14 residues. CDR1 and CDR2 from the germline V gene are MNHEY and SVGAGI. Trimming removed 3 bases from V and 0 bases from J, with 6 bases in between. The CDR3 region is CASSYRDSNQPQHF. In DNA form, the CDR3 reads TGTGCCAGCAGTTATCGAGATAGCAATCAGCCCCAGCATTTT.

Only a few counts were recorded for this clone. V usage is TRBV25-1 and J usage is TRBJ2-3, with TRBD2 identical over 11 bases. V gave up 5 bases and J gave up 5 bases; unmatched junction bases: 6. CDR3 length: 15 amino acids. The germline gives CDR1 MGHDK, CDR2 SYGVNS. This CDR3 reads CASSLAGGQGDTQYF. The CDR3 DNA is TGTGCCAGCAGTTTAGCGGGAGGGCAAGGAGATACGCAGTATTTT.

The gene calls are TRBV24-1 and TRBJ1-4, with 8 bases fitting TRBD1. The CDR3 length is 15 residues. The germline CDR1 and CDR2 sequences are KGHDR and SFDVKD. Trimming took 7 bases from V and 12 from J; bases not matched to a gene: 15. CDR3 residues: CATRPGQGTLRELFF. CDR3 DNA: TGTGCCACCAGACCCGGACAGGGTACTCTGAGAGAACTGTTTTTT.

The rearrangement joins TRBV19 to TRBJ2-7; the match to TRBD1 covers 7 bases. Per the germline V gene, CDR1 is LNHDA and CDR2 is SQIVND (reference sequence). CDR3 length: 13 residues. V was pared by 3 bases and J by 3 bases, with 2 bases of the junction left unmatched. The CDR3 DNA reads as TGTGCCAGTAGTATGCCAGGGGGCTACGAGCAGTACTTC. It is translated as CASSMPGGYEQYF.

This chain uses TRBV29-1 with TRBJ1-2, with 7 bases lining up with TRBD1. The CDR3 sequence is 14 residues long. Germline CDR1 reads SQVTM; CDR2 reads ANQGSEA. After removal of 1 base from V and 6 bases from J, the junction contained 8 bases not matched to a gene. The DNA of the CDR3 is TGCAGCGTTGAAGGGACAGGCCCTAGGGATGGCTACACCTTC. Protein: CSVEGTGPRDGYTF.

The chain has TRBV10-2 and TRBJ2-7; TRBD2 matches at 11 bases. J gave up 1 base and V 6 bases, and 11 bases lay outside the gene matches. Germline V lookup: CDR1 WSHSY, CDR2 SAAADI. This CDR3 is built from 17 residues. The CDR3 is CASRTSRGTSGSYEQYF. CDR3 coding DNA: TGCGCCAGCAGGACATCTCGTGGGACTAGCGGTTCCTACGAGCAGTACTTC.

The V gene is TRBV9, the J gene TRBJ2-1, with 9 positions matching TRBD2. The V gene's germline CDR1 is SGDLS and CDR2 YYNGEE. The CDR3 loop spans 15 amino acids. V lost 3 bases and J lost 12; bases outside the gene matches: 13. DNA of the CDR3: TGTGCCAGCAGCGCCGGACTAGCGACTTCCCAGGGGCAGTTCTTC. Translated: CASSAGLATSQGQFF.

The rearrangement joins TRBV10-1 to TRBJ1-5, with 10 bases lining up with TRBD1. Losses at the gene ends were 3 bases for V and 0 bases for J; bases not matched to a gene: 11. The length of the CDR3 is 19 residues. The germline gives CDR1 WNHNN, CDR2 SYGVQD (reference sequence). The CDR3 sequence is CASSDISGTGEISNQPQHF. The CDR3 DNA sequence: TGCGCCAGCAGTGACATTTCCGGGACAGGGGAAATTAGCAATCAGCCCCAGCATTTT.

The chain joins TRBV21-1 to TRBJ2-2; the table assigns TRBD1, which was not confirmed against the DNA. TRBV21-1 is a listed pseudogene. The CDR3 contains 20 residues. This chain's CDR3 is CASSKPRDSTLPYDTGELFF. In DNA, the CDR3 is TGTGCCAGCAGCAAACCGAGGGACAGTACTCTTCCCTATGACACCGGGGAGCTGTTTTTT.

The V call is TRBV2, the J call TRBJ1-1, with D perhaps TRBD1 (5 bases). V lost 3 bases to trimming and J lost 1 base, with 18 bases between them. The germline V gene encodes CDR1 SNHLY and CDR2 FYNNEI. The length of the CDR3 is 17 residues. The CDR3: CASSDPGDQGANTEAFF. The CDR3 DNA is TGTGCCAGCAGTGATCCGGGGGATCAGGGAGCGAACACTGAAGCTTTCTTT.

This clone has only a few counts. V is TRBV12-3 or TRBV12-4 and J is TRBJ1-1, with D maybe TRBD1 (6 bases). The CDR3 has 13 residues. Trimming took 6 bases from V and 10 from J, leaving 18 bases between them. This chain's CDR3 is CASSPGTSDGAFF. CDR3 coding DNA: TGTGCCAGCAGCCCCGGGACATCGGATGGAGCTTTCTTT.

CDR3 coding DNA: TGTGCCAGCAGTGTAGTCCCTAACCTAAAGAACACTGAAGCTTTCTTT. Translated: CASSVVPNLKNTEAFF. The chain joins TRBV2 to TRBJ1-1; no reliable D call. The V gene lost 4 bases and the J gene lost 1 base, with 16 bases spanning the gap. CDR3 length: 16 amino acids. From germline, CDR1 is SNHLY and CDR2 FYNNEI.

As to this clone: An end of the junction does not agree with germline; a read error may underlie this. The chain couples TRBV10-3 to TRBJ2-3, with TRBD1 as a possible D gene (6 bases). Germline assignment: CDR1 ENHRY and CDR2 SYGVKD. The CDR3 runs to 14 residues. CDR3 sequence: CAISEGGGTDTQYF. CDR3 DNA sequence: TGTGCCATCAGTGAGGGTGGGGGCACGGATACGCAGTATTTT.

CDR3: CASSSPGTVNTDTQYF. The CDR3 nucleotides are TGTGCCAGCAGCTCCCCCGGGACAGTGAACACAGATACGCAGTATTTT. This chain connects TRBV9 to TRBJ2-3; 7 nucleotides agree with TRBD1. Germline V CDR1 and CDR2: SGDLS, YYNGEE. This CDR3 is built from 16 residues. The trim removed 4 bases at V and 2 bases at J, leaving 10 bases unmatched.

The chain joins TRBV6-1 to TRBJ2-7; D gene ambiguous. Trimming pared 3 bases from V and 4 bases from J, leaving 16 bases between. The germline V gene encodes CDR1 MNHNS and CDR2 SASEGT. The CDR3 has 15 amino acids. DNA of the CDR3: TGTGCCAGCAGTGATGTTGCATCTAATTCGTACGAGCAGTACTTC. Translating it yields CASSDVASNSYEQYF.

This clone was seen a single time. The V call is TRBV4-1, the J call TRBJ1-5; 7 positions agree with TRBD1. Per the germline V gene, CDR1 is MGHRA and CDR2 is YSYEKL. The CDR3 runs to 15 residues. V trimming: 0 bases; J trimming: 2 bases; junction bases outside the gene matches: 1. CDR3: CASSQETGGNQPQHF. The CDR3 DNA follows: TGCGCCAGCAGCCAAGAAACAGGGGGCAATCAGCCCCAGCATTTT.

The rearrangement joins TRBV5-8 to TRBJ2-7, with a tentative D call TRBD2 (5 bases). The CDR3 spans 15 residues. The germline V gene has CDR1 SGHTS and CDR2 YDEGEE. V lost 7 bases, J lost 3 bases, and 20 bases lay in between. The CDR3 region is CASGRMGGGLYEQYF. The DNA of the CDR3 is TGTGCCAGCGGTCGTATGGGTGGAGGCCTCTACGAGCAGTACTTC.